These 7 T cell receptor beta chains came from one sample sequenced in a study of tumor-infiltrating lymphocytes in oesophageal squamous cell carcinoma. TCRdb redid the calling of the PCR reads with MiXCR, one entry per CDR3 protein. The data hold 15,000 to 25,000 distinct CDR3 sequences, with roughly two fifths observed a single time. Material: esophageal tumor tissue. Receptors were obtained from a male donor with esophageal squamous cell carcinoma.

A word on this clonotype: This may arise from a read error, as a much more abundant clone is one base away. The chain has TRBV5-5 and TRBJ2-7; TRBD2 aligns across 7 bases. This CDR3 region has 12 residues. From germline, CDR1 is SGHKS and CDR2 YYEKEE (reference sequence). For the CDR3, the DNA is TGTGCTAGCGGGCCACGCTCCTACGAGCAGTGCTTC. This translates into CASGPRSYEQCF. Together with reference TRBV5-5 and TRBJ2-7, the CDR3 gives the full variable domain: DAGVTQSPTHLIKTRGQQVTLRCSPISGHKSVSWYQQVLGQGPQFIFQYYEKEERGRGNFPDRFSARQFPNYSSELNVNALLLGDSALYLCASGPRSYEQCFGPGTRLTVT.

This chain connects TRBV27 to TRBJ2-7, with 7 bases aligning to TRBD2. The end of the DNA fits TRBJ2-1 better, so the J call may be wrong. From germline, CDR1 is MNHEY and CDR2 SMNVEV (reference sequence). This CDR3 is 15 amino acids long. The DNA of the CDR3 is TGTGCCAGCAGAGACAGAGGACTAGTAGTTAATGAGCAGTTCTTC. Protein product: CASRDRGLVVNEQFF.

This clonotype was seen at least ten times. This rearrangement joins TRBV12-3 or TRBV12-4 to TRBJ2-4, with D hard to call. V lost 3 bases and J lost 0, with 12 bases in between. The CDR3 length is 16 residues. Here the CDR3 DNA reads TGTGCCAGCAGTTTTTTAGCCGGTCTAGCCAAAAACATTCAGTACTTC. Protein product: CASSFLAGLAKNIQYF.

This clonotype was detected a few times. The genes are TRBV10-2 and TRBJ2-5; no reliable D call. The J call may be incorrect, as the DNA end agrees better with TRBJ2-7. CDR1 WSHSY and CDR2 SAAADI come from the germline V gene. The CDR3 consists of 12 residues. This CDR3 is CASSQRGYEQYF. Written as DNA, the CDR3 is TGCGCCAGCTCTCAGCGTGGCTACGAGCAGTACTTC.

The rearrangement links TRBV7-2 to TRBJ2-2; D not certain. CDR3 size: 15 residues. Between the trimmed V and J ends, which lost 5 bases and 0 bases, there was a span of 10 bases. Germline lookup yields CDR1 SGHTA and CDR2 FQGNSA. The CDR3 here is CASSQTPTNTGELFF. CDR3 nucleotides: TGTGCCAGCAGCCAGACACCGACGAACACCGGGGAGCTGTTTTTT.

This clonotype was seen at least ten times. The chain is built from TRBV4-1 and TRBJ2-6; D possibly corresponds to TRBD2 (6 bases). Trimming removed 1 base from V and 2 bases from J, with 12 bases in between. CDR1 and CDR2 (germline): MGHRA, YSYEKL. CDR3 size: 17 residues. The CDR3 nucleotides are TGCGCCAGCAGCCAAGTTGGAGGCGGGGCTGGGGCCAACGTCCTGACTTTC. It specifies CASSQVGGGAGANVLTF.

Sample share makes this clonotype medium-sized. The rearrangement joins TRBV7-9 to TRBJ1-1; 8 positions agree with TRBD1. The CDR3 runs 14 residues. Losses at the gene ends were 4 bases for V and 2 bases for J; bases not matched to a gene: 3. The V gene's germline CDR1 is SEHNR and CDR2 FQNEAQ (reference sequence). The CDR3 sequence: CASSSGQGNTEAFF. CDR3 bases: TGTGCCAGCAGCTCCGGACAGGGCAACACTGAAGCTTTCTTT.